This entry features one T cell receptor beta chain sequence. This sample is part of a study of blood T cell repertoires in COVID-19. The wider study: Samples came from the United States, Italy and Spain, spanning acute and convalescent COVID-19. T cells, B-cell-depleted T cells, or PBMCs supplied cDNA or gDNA.

Original handling: By means of reference gene primer amplification, nucleated cell counts were estimated. TCRdb keeps only in-frame clones here, not all; method: immunoSEQ multiplex PCR. The D gene and trimming were derived from the DNA, and the V and J assignments and clone size from that table. The sample has roughly 60,000 clones; around nine tenths are singletons. The length of the CDR3 is 19 residues. After removal of 0 bases from V and 1 base from J, the junction contained 15 bases not matched to a gene. This sequence originates from a woman aged 80 or over with active COVID-19. The specimen was peripheral blood. V usage is TRBV5-3 and J usage is TRBJ2-7, with 8 nucleotides matching TRBD2. TRBV5-3 is designated an ORF whose function remains uncertain. CDR3 loop: CARSLALSRGARGSYEQYV. CDR3 sequence (DNA): TGTGCCAGAAGCTTGGCCTTGTCGCGGGGGGCGCGGGGGTCCTACGAGCAGTACGTC.